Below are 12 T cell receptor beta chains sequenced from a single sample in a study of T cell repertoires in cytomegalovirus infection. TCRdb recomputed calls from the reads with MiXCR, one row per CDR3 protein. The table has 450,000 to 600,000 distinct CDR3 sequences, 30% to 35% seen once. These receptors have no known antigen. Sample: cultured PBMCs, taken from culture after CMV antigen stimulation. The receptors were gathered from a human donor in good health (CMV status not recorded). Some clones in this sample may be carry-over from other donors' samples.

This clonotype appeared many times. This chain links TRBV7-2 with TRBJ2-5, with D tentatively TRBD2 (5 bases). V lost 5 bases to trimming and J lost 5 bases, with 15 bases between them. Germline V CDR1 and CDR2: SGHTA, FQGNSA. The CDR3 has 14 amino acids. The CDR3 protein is CASSRGLLRETQYF. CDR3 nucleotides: TGTGCCAGCAGCCGAGGACTCCTTCGGGAGACCCAGTACTTC.

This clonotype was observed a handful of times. CDR3 in amino acids: CAWSVRGRGPRAGYTF. CDR3 bases: TGTGCCTGGAGTGTACGTGGAAGGGGCCCACGGGCTGGCTACACCTTC. The gene calls are TRBV30 and TRBJ1-2; possible D gene TRBD1, 5 bases. Germline V gene lookup returns CDR1 GTSNPN and CDR2 SVGIG (reference sequence). Trimming left V 0 bases short and J 7 bases short, with 21 bases between. This CDR3 has 16 amino acids.

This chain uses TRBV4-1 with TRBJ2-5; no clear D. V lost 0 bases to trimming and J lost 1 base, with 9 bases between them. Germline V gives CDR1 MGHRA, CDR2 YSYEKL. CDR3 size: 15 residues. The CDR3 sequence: CASSQDLTPQETQYF. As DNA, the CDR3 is TGCGCCAGCAGCCAAGATTTGACTCCCCAAGAGACCCAGTACTTC.

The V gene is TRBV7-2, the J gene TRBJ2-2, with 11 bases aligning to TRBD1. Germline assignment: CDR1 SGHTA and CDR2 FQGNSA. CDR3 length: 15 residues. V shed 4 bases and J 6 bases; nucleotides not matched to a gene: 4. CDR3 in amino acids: CASSWGQGVAGELFF. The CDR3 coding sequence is TGTGCCAGCAGCTGGGGACAGGGGGTCGCCGGGGAGCTGTTTTTT.

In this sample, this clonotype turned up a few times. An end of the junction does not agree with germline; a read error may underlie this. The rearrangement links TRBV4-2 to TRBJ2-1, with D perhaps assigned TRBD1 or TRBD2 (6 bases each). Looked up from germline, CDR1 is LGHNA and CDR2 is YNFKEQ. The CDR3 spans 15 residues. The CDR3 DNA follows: TGCGCCAGCAGCCAAGATCGTTGGGGGGCACATGAGCAGTTCTTC. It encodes CASSQDRWGAHEQFF.

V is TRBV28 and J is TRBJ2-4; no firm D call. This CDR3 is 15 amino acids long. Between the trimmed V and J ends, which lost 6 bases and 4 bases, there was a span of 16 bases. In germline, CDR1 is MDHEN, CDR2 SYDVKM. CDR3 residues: CASSPLFGPKNIQYF. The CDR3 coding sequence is TGTGCCAGCAGCCCTCTGTTCGGGCCAAAAAACATTCAGTACTTC.

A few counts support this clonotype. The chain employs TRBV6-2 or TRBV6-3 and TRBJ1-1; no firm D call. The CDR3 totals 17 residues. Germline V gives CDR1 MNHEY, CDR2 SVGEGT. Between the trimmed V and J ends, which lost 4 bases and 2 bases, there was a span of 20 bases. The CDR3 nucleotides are TGTGCCAGCAGTTTCGCCCGACACTCATATTTAAACACTGAAGCTTTCTTT. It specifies CASSFARHSYLNTEAFF.

The CDR3 region is CASLGGSPLAKNIQYF. As DNA, the CDR3 is TGCGCCAGCCTCGGGGGTAGCCCCCTAGCCAAAAACATTCAGTACTTC. The J gene is TRBJ2-4, the V gene TRBV10-2; D might be TRBD2 (6 bases). The CDR3 contains 16 residues. V dropped 8 bases and J dropped 0 bases, with 17 bases sitting between them. CDR1 and CDR2 (germline): WSHSY, SAAADI.

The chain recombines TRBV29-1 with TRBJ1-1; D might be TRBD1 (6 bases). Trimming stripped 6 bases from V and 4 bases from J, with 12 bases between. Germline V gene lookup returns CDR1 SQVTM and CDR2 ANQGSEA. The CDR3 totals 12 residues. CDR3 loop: CSVSWGATEAFF. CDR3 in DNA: TGCAGCGTGAGTTGGGGGGCCACTGAAGCTTTCTTT.

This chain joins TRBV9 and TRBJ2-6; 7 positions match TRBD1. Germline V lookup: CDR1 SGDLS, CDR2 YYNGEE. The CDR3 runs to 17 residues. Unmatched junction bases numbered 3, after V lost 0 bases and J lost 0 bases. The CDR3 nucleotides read TGTGCCAGCAGCGTAGGGGGACAGAACTCTGGGGCCAACGTCCTGACTTTC. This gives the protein CASSVGGQNSGANVLTF.

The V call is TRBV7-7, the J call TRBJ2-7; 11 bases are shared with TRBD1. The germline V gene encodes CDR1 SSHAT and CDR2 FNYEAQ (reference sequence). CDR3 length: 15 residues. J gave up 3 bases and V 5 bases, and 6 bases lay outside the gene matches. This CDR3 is CASSHGQGAVYEQYF. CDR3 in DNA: TGTGCCAGCAGCCACGGACAGGGGGCCGTCTACGAGCAGTACTTC.

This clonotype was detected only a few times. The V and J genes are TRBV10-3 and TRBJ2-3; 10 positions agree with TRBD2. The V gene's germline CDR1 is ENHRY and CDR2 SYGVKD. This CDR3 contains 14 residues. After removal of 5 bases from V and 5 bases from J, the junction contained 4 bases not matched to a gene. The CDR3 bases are TGTGCCATCAGTCCTAGCGGGAGAGAAGATACGCAGTATTTT. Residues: CAISPSGREDTQYF.